A single sample gave rise to the 18 T cell receptor beta chains below, sequenced in a study of blood T cell repertoires in COVID-19. The table came from immunoSEQ multiplex PCR; TCRdb's copy has only in-frame clones and leaves some out. The sample lists tens of thousands of clones, approximately 80% occurring once. The specimen was peripheral blood. The receptors here all came from a woman in her 70s with acute or convalescent COVID-19.

This sequence joins TRBV9 and TRBJ2-1; tentatively, D is TRBD2 (6 bases). CDR1 is SGDLS and CDR2 is YYNGEE in the germline V gene. Trimming stripped 1 base from V and 0 bases from J, with 11 bases between. This CDR3 contains 16 residues. CDR3 DNA sequence: TGTGCCAGCAGCGTACAGGCGGGGAGCTCCTACAATGAGCAGTTCTTC. This translates into CASSVQAGSSYNEQFF.

The rearrangement joins TRBV5-1 to TRBJ2-1, with a possible D match to TRBD1 (6 bases). The germline V and J ends were trimmed by 1 base and 2 bases, with 10 bases remaining between them. The CDR3 has 15 amino acids. CDR1 SGHRS and CDR2 YFSETQ come from the germline V gene. This CDR3 reads CASSLNGGAYNEQFF. In nucleotides, the CDR3 is TGCGCCAGCAGCTTGAATGGGGGCGCCTACAATGAGCAGTTCTTC.

This chain links TRBV19 with TRBJ1-1, with TRBD1 as a possible D gene (5 bases). The CDR3 has 16 amino acids. V was shortened by 4 bases and J by 1 base, with 16 bases between the two germline ends. The germline V gene has CDR1 LNHDA and CDR2 SQIVND (reference sequence). CDR3 sequence reads: CASSTLGQATNTEAFF. CDR3 DNA sequence: TGTGCCAGTAGTACCCTCGGACAAGCAACGAACACTGAAGCTTTCTTT.

The V call is TRBV7-9, the J call TRBJ1-3, with D possibly TRBD1 on 6 matching bases. Trimming cost V 4 bases and J 6 bases, with 16 bases left between them. The length of the CDR3 is 15 residues. The V gene's germline CDR1 is SEHNR and CDR2 FQNEAQ (reference sequence). The CDR3 protein is CASSSAGVAVNTIYF. CDR3 DNA sequence: TGTGCCAGCAGCTCAGCAGGGGTTGCCGTAAACACCATATATTTT.

Here the CDR3 reads CASGGQLFNEKLFF. CDR3 sequence (DNA): TGTGCCAGTGGAGGACAGTTATTTAATGAAAAACTGTTTTTT. The chain uses TRBV19 and TRBJ1-4; TRBD1 might be the D (6 bases). Germline values: CDR1 LNHDA, CDR2 SQIVND (reference sequence). Trimming pared 8 bases from V and 4 bases from J, leaving 14 bases between. This CDR3 region has 14 residues. Complete variable domain (other parts from reference TRBV19 and TRBJ1-4): DGGITQSPKYLFRKEGQNVTLSCEQNLNHDAMYWYRQDPGQGLRLIYYSQIVNDFQKGDIAEGYSVSREKKESFPLTVTSAQKNPTAFYLCASGGQLFNEKLFFGSGTQLSVL.

The V call is TRBV27, the J call TRBJ2-3, with 7 bases that match TRBD2. The CDR3 totals 17 residues. V shed 2 bases, J shed 0 bases, and the junction held 8 bases outside the gene matches. Germline values: CDR1 MNHEY, CDR2 SMNVEV (reference sequence). CDR3 loop: CASSLKGLGASTDTQYF. CDR3 in DNA: TGTGCCAGCAGTTTAAAAGGACTAGGGGCTAGCACAGATACGCAGTATTTT.

The rearrangement joins TRBV27 to TRBJ2-1; 13 bases line up with TRBD2. The CDR3 covers 15 residues. Germline CDR1 is MNHEY and CDR2 is SMNVEV (reference sequence). Germline trimming cut 4 bases from V and 10 bases from J; bases unmatched to any gene: 7. The DNA for the CDR3 is TGTGCCAGCAGTTCGAAGGGACTAGCGGGATGGGAGCAGTTCTTC. Its protein is CASSSKGLAGWEQFF.

This rearrangement joins TRBV15 to TRBJ2-7; 8 bases agree with TRBD2. The CDR3 extends over 15 amino acids. Germline lookup yields CDR1 LNHNV and CDR2 YYDKDF (reference sequence). Trimming cost V 0 bases and J 6 bases; bases outside gene matches: 7. DNA of the CDR3: TGTGCCACCAGCAGAGAGCGGGGGGTGGGCGGCGAGCAGTACTTC. This encodes CATSRERGVGGEQYF.

This clone was seen a few times. V usage is TRBV28 and J usage is TRBJ1-6; D gene ambiguous. Trimming stripped 1 base from V and 6 bases from J, with 4 bases between. The CDR3 consists of 13 residues. The germline gives CDR1 MDHEN, CDR2 SYDVKM. As DNA, the CDR3 is TGTGCCAGCAGTTTATTGAGTAATTCACCCCTCCACTTT. This translates into CASSLLSNSPLHF. Together with reference TRBV28 and TRBJ1-6, the CDR3 gives the full variable domain: DVKVTQSSRYLVKRTGEKVFLECVQDMDHENMFWYRQDPGLGLRLIYFSYDVKMKEKGDIPEGYSVSREKKERFSLILESASTNQTSMYLCASSLLSNSPLHFGNGTRLTVT.

This chain links TRBV19 with TRBJ1-5; D is ambiguous. The CDR3 contains 15 residues. CDR1 is LNHDA and CDR2 is SQIVND in the germline V gene (reference sequence). Deletions cut 0 bases from V and 4 bases from J, with 10 bases between. CDR3 loop: CASSIDSRPNQPQHF. The CDR3 nucleotides are TGTGCCAGTAGTATAGATTCGCGCCCTAATCAGCCCCAGCATTTT.

The chain uses TRBV5-5 and TRBJ1-1, with D maybe TRBD1 (6 bases). The germline V gene encodes CDR1 SGHKS and CDR2 YYEKEE (reference sequence). CDR3 length equals 18 residues. Trimming removed 0 bases from V and 0 bases from J, with 18 bases in between. CDR3 DNA: TGTGCCAGCAGCTTGGGGTTCCGACAGGTTATAATGAACACTGAAGCTTTCTTT. This sequence encodes CASSLGFRQVIMNTEAFF.

This clone has only a few counts. The rearrangement links TRBV24-1 to TRBJ2-5; tentatively, D is TRBD1 (5 bases). From germline, CDR1 is KGHDR and CDR2 SFDVKD. CDR3 length: 15 residues. The V and J ends lost 2 bases and 1 base respectively, with 10 bases between them. The CDR3 loop is CATSDWGRSQETQYF. CDR3 sequence (DNA): TGTGCCACCAGTGATTGGGGCAGGTCCCAAGAGACCCAGTACTTC.

The V call is TRBV12-3 or TRBV12-4, the J call TRBJ1-5; D not certain. The CDR3 has 12 amino acids. V lost 3 bases, J lost 3 bases, and 3 bases lay in between. The CDR3: CASSFYNQPQHF. CDR3 DNA sequence: TGTGCCAGCAGTTTTTACAATCAGCCCCAGCATTTT.

The rearrangement joins TRBV2 to TRBJ2-6, with a possible D match to TRBD1 (5 bases). Germline CDR1 reads SNHLY; CDR2 reads FYNNEI. Trimming left V 7 bases short and J 0 bases short, with 10 bases between. The CDR3 contains 15 residues. CDR3 amino acids: CASKRQSSGANVLTF. As DNA, the CDR3 is TGTGCCAGCAAAAGACAGAGCTCTGGGGCCAACGTCCTGACTTTC.

The rearrangement uses TRBV5-1 and TRBJ2-5; 10 bases are a match to TRBD2. V shed 5 bases, J shed 5 bases, and the junction held 18 bases outside the gene matches. The CDR3 runs to 18 residues. The germline V gene has CDR1 SGHRS and CDR2 YFSETQ. CDR3 bases: TGCGCCAGCAGACTCACTTCTAGCGGGAGCCCAGGGGGTGAGACCCAGTACTTC. Translating it yields CASRLTSSGSPGGETQYF.

The chain has TRBV19 and TRBJ2-3; 10 positions match TRBD2. Trimming at V came to 3 bases and at J to 4 bases, leaving 4 bases not matched to a gene. Germline V gives CDR1 LNHDA, CDR2 SQIVND (reference sequence). This CDR3 spans 15 amino acids. Here the CDR3 DNA reads TGTGCCAGTAGTATGGCTAGCGGGAGTGCAGATACGCAGTATTTT. This codes for CASSMASGSADTQYF.

Only a few counts were recorded for this clone. The chain links TRBV19 to TRBJ2-7; 8 bases agree with TRBD2. With V trimmed by 5 bases and J by 1 base, 7 bases remained unmatched. The CDR3 loop spans 15 amino acids. Germline V gene sequence: CDR1 LNHDA, CDR2 SQIVND (reference sequence). Here the CDR3 DNA reads TGTGCCAGTAGTTCAAGCGGGAGTGTTTCCTACGAGCAGTACTTC. Translating gives CASSSSGSVSYEQYF.

The sample holds a few counts of this clone. This chain uses TRBV28 with TRBJ1-6, with 12 bases that match TRBD1. J gave up 6 bases and V 7 bases, and 13 bases lay outside the gene matches. The germline gives CDR1 MDHEN, CDR2 SYDVKM. The CDR3 sequence is 18 residues long. The CDR3 bases are TGTGCCAGCACCACTCCGGGACAGGGGGCCTCGGGTAATTCACCCCTCCACTTT. Protein sequence: CASTTPGQGASGNSPLHF.